These T cell receptor beta chains were read from a single sample in a study of blood T cell repertoires in COVID-19. The repertoire was sequenced with immunoSEQ multiplex PCR; TCRdb's copy has only in-frame clones and lacks some. In the table there are around 160,000 clones, more than 75% of which are singletons. The sample comprised peripheral blood. These receptors came from a man aged 60 to 69 with active or convalescent COVID-19. The CDR3 runs from the conserved cysteine through the conserved F or W. D genes are given only for firm matches. Clone size is not always given. Where it is, it says once, few, many or a class for expanded clones.

NA TRBJ2-3 TRBV7-6 TRBD2 CASSSKSGMGDTQYF TGTGCCAGCAGCTCCAAAAGCGGGATGGGCGATACGCAGTATTTT
NA TRBJ1-2 TRBV4-3 NA CASSQDPRDNYGYTF TGCGCCAGCAGCCAAGATCCCAGGGATAACTATGGCTACACCTTC
NA TRBJ1-5 TRBV18 NA CASSPAATNQPQHF TGTGCCAGCTCACCAGCGGCTACTAATCAGCCCCAGCATTTT
NA TRBJ1-3 TRBV28 TRBD1 CASSSQRTGLSGNTIYF TGTGCCAGCAGTTCCCAACGGACAGGCCTCTCTGGAAACACCATATATTTT
NA TRBJ2-5 TRBV2 TRBD1 CASRGQGVTQYF TGTGCCAGCAGGGGACAGGGAGTTACCCAGTACTTC
NA TRBJ1-2 TRBV4-2 TRBD1 CASSREGTGGYGYTF TGTGCCAGCAGCCGAGAGGGAACAGGGGGCTATGGCTACACCTTC
few TRBJ1-6 TRBV4-3 NA CASSQEQGGNSPLHF TGCGCCAGCAGCCAAGAGCAGGGTGGCAATTCACCCCTCCACTTT
few TRBJ1-2 TRBV6-4 NA CASSDSPGSPSYGYTF TGTGCCAGCAGTGACTCACCGGGGTCCCCCTCATATGGCTACACCTTC
NA TRBJ1-3 TRBV7-2 NA CASSADSSSGNTIYF TGTGCCAGCAGCGCGGACAGCTCCTCTGGAAACACCATATATTTT
NA TRBJ1-5 TRBV4-3 TRBD1 CASSLRQGADQPQHF TGCGCCAGCAGCCTACGTCAGGGGGCTGATCAGCCCCAGCATTTT
NA TRBJ2-7 TRBV29-1 NA CSVVMYDSGYEQYF TGCAGCGTTGTCATGTATGACAGTGGATACGAGCAGTACTTC
NA TRBJ1-1 TRBV28 NA CASSLVLASLAFF TGTGCCAGCAGTTTAGTTCTGGCTTCCCTGGCTTTCTTT
NA TRBJ2-7 TRBV6-1 TRBD2 CASSEARTRSYAARYF TGTGCCAGCAGTGAAGCGCGGACTAGGTCTTACGCGGCGCGGTACTTC
NA TRBJ1-2 TRBV7-8 NA CASSLGRGNGYTF TGTGCCAGCAGCTTAGGTCGGGGGAATGGCTACACCTTC
NA TRBJ1-2 TRBV19 TRBD1 CASSLDRDRARGYTF TGTGCCAGTAGTTTGGACCGGGACAGGGCTCGGGGCTACACCTTC
NA TRBJ1-2 TRBV29-1 NA CSARGGEYDYGYTF TGCAGCGCGCGGGGAGGCGAGTATGACTATGGCTACACCTTC
many TRBJ1-2 TRBV7-3 NA CASSPDSNYGYTF TGTGCCAGCAGCCCAGACAGTAACTATGGCTACACCTTC
few TRBJ1-4 TRBV10-3 NA CAISTGSTGEKLFF TGTGCCATCAGTACAGGGAGCACCGGTGAAAAACTGTTTTTT
NA TRBJ2-1 TRBV3-1/TRBV3-2 TRBD1 CASSQENRDRTSRNEQFF TGTGCCAGCAGCCAAGAAAACCGGGACAGGACCTCTCGGAATGAGCAGTTCTTC
NA TRBJ2-3 TRBV10-3 NA CAISDGADTQYF TGTGCCATCTCGGACGGGGCAGATACGCAGTATTTT
NA TRBJ1-1 TRBV18 NA CASSSTDRPMNTEAFF TGTGCCAGCTCATCAACTGACAGGCCAATGAACACTGAAGCTTTCTTT
few TRBJ2-7 TRBV5-4 TRBD2 CASSVGGSGRSYEQYF TGTGCCAGCAGCGTGGGCGGTAGCGGGAGGTCCTACGAGCAGTACTTC
NA TRBJ2-2 TRBV2 TRBD2 CASRPPPGTSGRAGNTGELFF TGTGCCAGCAGGCCACCCCCCGGGACTAGCGGGAGGGCCGGCAACACCGGGGAGCTGTTTTTT
NA TRBJ2-2 TRBV7-3 NA CASSSRPAGELFF TGTGCCAGCAGCTCGCGCCCCGCCGGGGAGCTGTTTTTT
NA TRBJ2-3 TRBV18 NA CASSPKLASGVQGTDTQYF TGTGCCAGCTCACCGAAACTAGCGTCGGGAGTTCAGGGGACAGATACGCAGTATTTT
NA TRBJ2-2 TRBV4-3 NA CASSQGVQGGTGELFF TGCGCCAGCAGCCAAGGAGTGCAGGGAGGAACCGGGGAGCTGTTTTTT
NA TRBJ2-1 TRBV11-2 NA CASSRYPSGQLHNEQFF TGTGCCAGCAGTCGTTACCCGTCTGGACAGCTACACAATGAGCAGTTCTTC
NA TRBJ1-1 TRBV28 TRBD1 CASSLPGTGGTEAFF TGTGCCAGCAGTTTACCCGGAACAGGGGGGACTGAAGCTTTCTTT
NA TRBJ1-1 TRBV10-3 TRBD1 CAIRTTGDDTEAFF TGTGCCATCAGGACGACAGGGGACGACACTGAAGCTTTCTTT
NA TRBJ1-5 TRBV7-2 NA CASSLETLRNQPQHF TGTGCCAGCAGCTTAGAGACTCTCCGCAATCAGCCCCAGCATTTT
once TRBJ2-3 TRBV14 TRBD2 CASSVTGGPTDTQYF TGTGCCAGCAGCGTGACGGGAGGGCCCACAGATACGCAGTATTTT
NA TRBJ2-7 TRBV2 TRBD2 CASSEWTSGAYEQYF TGTGCCAGCAGTGAATGGACTAGCGGGGCCTACGAGCAGTACTTC